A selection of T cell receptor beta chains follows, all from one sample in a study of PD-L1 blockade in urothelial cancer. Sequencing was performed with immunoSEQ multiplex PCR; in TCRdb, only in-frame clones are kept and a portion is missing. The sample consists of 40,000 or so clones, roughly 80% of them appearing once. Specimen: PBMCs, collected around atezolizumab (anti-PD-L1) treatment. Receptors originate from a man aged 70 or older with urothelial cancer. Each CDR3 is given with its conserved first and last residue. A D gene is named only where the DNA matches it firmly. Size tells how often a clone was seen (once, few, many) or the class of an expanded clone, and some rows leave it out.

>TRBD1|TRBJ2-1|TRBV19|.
CASSMTGAGSYNEQFF
TGTGCCAGTAGTATGACAGGGGCGGGCTCCTACAATGAGCAGTTCTTC
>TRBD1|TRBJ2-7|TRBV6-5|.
CASRPRDRGIYEQYF
TGTGCCAGCAGACCCCGGGACAGGGGGATCTACGAGCAGTACTTC
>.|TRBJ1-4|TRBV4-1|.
CASSEVFGEKLFF
TGCGCCAGCAGCGAGGTTTTTGGAGAAAAACTGTTTTTT
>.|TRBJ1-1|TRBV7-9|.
CASSLLAGNTEAFF
TGTGCCAGCAGCTTATTGGCAGGGAACACTGAAGCTTTCTTT
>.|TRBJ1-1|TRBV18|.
CASSPPNPGHLMNTEAFF
TGTGCCAGCTCACCACCGAACCCGGGACACCTGATGAACACTGAAGCTTTCTTT
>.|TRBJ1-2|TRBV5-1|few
CASSSTQGTFNYGYTF
TGCGCCAGCAGCTCAACCCAAGGGACATTCAACTATGGCTACACCTTC
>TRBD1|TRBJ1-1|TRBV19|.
CASSIAPGQGGLNTEAFF
TGTGCCAGTAGTATAGCCCCAGGACAGGGGGGTTTGAACACTGAAGCTTTCTTT
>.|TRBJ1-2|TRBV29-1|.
CSYVGSGEFGGYTF
TGCAGCTATGTGGGGTCCGGGGAATTCGGTGGCTACACCTTC
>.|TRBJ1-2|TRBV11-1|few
CASSLANRANGYTF
TGTGCCAGCAGCTTAGCGAACAGGGCGAATGGCTACACCTTC
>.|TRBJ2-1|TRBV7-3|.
CASSSQGPYNEQFF
TGTGCCAGCAGCTCCCAGGGGCCCTACAATGAGCAGTTCTTC
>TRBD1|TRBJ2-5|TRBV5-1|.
CASSLKQGTDQETQYF
TGCGCCAGCAGCTTGAAGCAGGGGACAGACCAAGAGACCCAGTACTTC
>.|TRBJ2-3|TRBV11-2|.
CASSLDGGRVTDTQYF
TGTGCCAGCAGCTTAGATGGGGGCAGGGTCACAGATACGCAGTATTTT
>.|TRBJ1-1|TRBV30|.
CAWSSGGKTEAFF
TGTGCCTGGAGCTCCGGGGGGAAGACTGAAGCTTTCTTT
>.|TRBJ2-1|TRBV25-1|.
CASSAQGHEQFF
TGTGCCAGCAGTGCCCAGGGGCATGAGCAGTTCTTC
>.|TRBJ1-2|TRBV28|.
CASLASGTGRGGYTF
TGTGCCAGCCTCGCCTCCGGTACAGGCCGCGGTGGCTACACCTTC
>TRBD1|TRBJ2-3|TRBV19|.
CASSYGQGAGGGTQYF
TGTGCCAGTAGTTACGGACAGGGGGCCGGTGGTGGTACGCAGTATTTT
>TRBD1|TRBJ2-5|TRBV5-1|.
CASSYGTGGYQETQYF
TGCGCCAGCAGCTATGGGACAGGGGGCTACCAAGAGACCCAGTACTTC
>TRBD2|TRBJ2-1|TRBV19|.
CASRGLAGAYNEQFF
TGTGCCAGTAGGGGACTAGCGGGGGCTTACAATGAGCAGTTCTTC
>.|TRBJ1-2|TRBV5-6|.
CASSLRGLTNYGYTF
TGTGCCAGCAGCTTGAGAGGGTTGACTAACTATGGCTACACCTTC
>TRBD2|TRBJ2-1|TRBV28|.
CASSTLAGESYNEQFF
TGTGCCAGCAGTACCTTAGCGGGAGAATCCTACAATGAGCAGTTCTTC
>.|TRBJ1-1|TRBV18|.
CASSPNAQNTEAFF
TGTGCCAGCTCACCCAACGCGCAGAACACTGAAGCTTTCTTT
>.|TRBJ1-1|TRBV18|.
CASSPLRGGQRSTEAFF
TGTGCCAGCTCACCACTTCGGGGGGGGCAGAGGAGCACTGAAGCTTTCTTT
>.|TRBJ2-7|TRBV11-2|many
CASSLPPGYEQYF
TGTGCCAGCAGTTTACCCCCGGGCTACGAGCAGTACTTC
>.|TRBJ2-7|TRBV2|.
CASSEEARVNDEQYF
TGTGCCAGCAGTGAAGAGGCCAGGGTGAACGACGAGCAGTACTTC
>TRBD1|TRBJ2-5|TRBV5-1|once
CASSGRGLGETQYF
TGCGCCAGCAGCGGCAGGGGGCTGGGAGAGACCCAGTACTTC
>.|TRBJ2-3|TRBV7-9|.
CASSLEGRPRSTDTQYF
TGTGCCAGCAGCTTAGAAGGGAGGCCCCGTTCCACAGATACGCAGTATTTT
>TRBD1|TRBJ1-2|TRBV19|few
CASSGTAWSYGYTF
TGTGCCAGTAGTGGGACAGCGTGGAGCTATGGCTACACCTTC
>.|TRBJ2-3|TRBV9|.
CASSARGQSGSDTQYF
TGTGCCAGCAGCGCCAGGGGACAGAGCGGGTCAGATACGCAGTATTTT
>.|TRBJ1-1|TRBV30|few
CAWSWGVVGGSEAFF
TGTGCCTGGAGTTGGGGGGTGGTTGGTGGCTCTGAAGCTTTCTTT